This T cell receptor (beta chain) was sequenced during a study of shared clonotypes between healthy human individuals. Study findings and constraints: The sharing of about 5% of naive CD4 clonotypes was seen across a few donors. Generally, estimated richness proved larger in naive subsets than it did in memory subsets. Relative to clonotypes present in all four donors, those not shared had lower generation probabilities.

Per the germline V gene, CDR1 is SNHLY and CDR2 is FYNNEI. V lost 6 bases and J lost 4, with 15 bases in between. This CDR3 region has 14 residues. The data were produced by immunoSEQ multiplex PCR, yet TCRdb's version contains in-frame clones alone and is incomplete. The repertoire holds around 330,000 clones, with about 74% as singletons. As concerns this clone: Antigen specificity is unknown.

This TCR was sampled from a man aged 30-40 years in good health. Sequenced input: memory CD4+ T cells sorted from blood. The subset is: CD45RA-negative fraction. The rearrangement links TRBV2 to TRBJ1-2; D perhaps matches TRBD1 (6 bases). CDR3 loop: CASSALQGPYGYTF. CDR3 coding DNA: TGTGCCAGCAGCGCCTTACAGGGTCCCTATGGCTACACCTTC.